Detailed here is one T cell receptor beta chain. Its target is unknown. These data originate in a study of T cells in Graves' hyperthyroidism and ophthalmopathy. Across the study: The initial diagnosis was the point when peripheral blood was collected, ahead of any treatment.

RNA transcripts were the template for amplifying TCR beta CDR3 regions. With the HTBI primer set, the TCR CDR3 went through a first round of RT-PCR. TCRdb re-analysed the multiplex PCR reads in MiXCR, keeping a single row per CDR3 protein. The sample includes about 400,000 distinct CDR3 sequences, roughly 25% seen only once; the top ten take around 70%. Germline CDR1 MDHEN, CDR2 SYDVKM. This CDR3 spans 14 amino acids. Deletions cut 3 bases from V and 3 bases from J, with 12 bases between. Study outcomes and limitations: Among clonotypes expanded in thyroid above 0.001, most were also found in blood.

This clonotype originated in a man aged 45-65 years with Graves' hyperthyroidism. The sequenced material came from blood. The chain carries TRBV28 and TRBJ2-7; D is unclear. CDR3 nucleotides: TGTGCCAGCAGTTTTGCCCTACTCGACTACGAGCAGTACTTC. Its translation is CASSFALLDYEQYF.